Listed below are T cell receptor beta chains from one sample, sequenced in a study of Ad26.COV2.S vaccination and SARS-CoV-2 variants. Sequencing used immunoSEQ multiplex PCR; TCRdb keeps in-frame clones, though not all of them. The sample holds roughly 380,000 clones; approximately 90% are singletons and the top ten take 3.5% to 4%. The sample consisted of peripheral blood, taken in a trial of Ad26.COV2.S vaccine versus placebo. The receptors stem from a person aged 18-65 years who received the Ad26.COV2.S COVID-19 vaccine or a placebo. Each CDR3 is given with its conserved first and last residue.

V	J	CDR3
TRBV9	TRBJ2-3	CASSENTDTQYF
TRBV6-1	TRBJ2-4	CASSGLSWGTSIAKNIQYF
TRBV5-6	TRBJ2-3	CASSLLTSEGRTSTDTQYF
TRBV7-9	TRBJ2-7	CASSTSYEQYF
TRBV7-2	TRBJ1-1	CASTLGGGREAFF
TRBV19	TRBJ2-7	CASSSSTGKIYEQYF
TRBV19	TRBJ1-5	CASMYLRTGGSQPQHF
TRBV27	TRBJ1-5	CASSQSRGANQPQHF
TRBV7-8	TRBJ1-5	CASSARQGDQPQHF
TRBV7-2	TRBJ1-6	CASSFLGQGITSYNSPLHF
TRBV27	TRBJ2-2	CASSFDGNTGELFF
TRBV28	TRBJ2-7	CASSTRTGNDEQYF